These T cell receptor beta chains were read from a single sample in a study of a mutant IDH1 vaccine in newly diagnosed glioma. This table comes from immunoSEQ multiplex PCR, and its TCRdb copy is limited to in-frame clones, with some not included. The sample carries about 60,000 clones, approximately 88% recorded once. No antigens are known for them. The sample was PBMCs, taken from a glioma patient whose treatment included an IDH1 peptide vaccine. These receptors came from a woman in her fifties or sixties with glioma. Both conserved end residues are part of each CDR3. Each record gives: V gene, CDR3 length, D gene, J gene, CDR3 protein, CDR3 DNA. D genes are given only for firm matches.

V: TRBV5-4
length: 14
D: -
J: TRBJ2-5
CDR3: CASSHRIHRETQYF
DNA: TGTGCCAGCAGTCATAGAATCCACCGAGAGACCCAGTACTTC

V: TRBV5-1
length: 15
D: -
J: TRBJ1-1
CDR3: CASSSRRTANTEAFF
DNA: TGCGCCAGCAGCTCCAGGCGGACGGCCAACACTGAAGCTTTCTTT

V: TRBV4-1
length: 16
D: TRBD1
J: TRBJ1-2
CDR3: CASSQGAGGANYGYTF
DNA: TGCGCCAGCAGCCAAGGGGCAGGGGGAGCTAACTATGGCTACACCTTC

V: TRBV9
length: 18
D: TRBD2
J: TRBJ2-1
CDR3: CASSVAPGGSGGANEQFF
DNA: TGTGCCAGCAGCGTAGCCCCCGGTGGGAGCGGGGGGGCAAATGAGCAGTTCTTC

V: TRBV7-2
length: 15
D: -
J: TRBJ2-5
CDR3: CASSLDAGRPGAQYF
DNA: TGTGCCAGCAGCTTAGACGCTGGACGACCCGGGGCGCAGTACTTC

V: TRBV4-2
length: 16
D: -
J: TRBJ2-2
CDR3: CASSQGGRQNTGELFF
DNA: TGTGCCAGCAGCCAAGGGGGCAGGCAGAACACCGGGGAGCTGTTTTTT

V: TRBV5-4
length: 15
D: TRBD2
J: TRBJ2-1
CDR3: CASSAGTSKINEQFF
DNA: TGTGCCAGCAGCGCCGGGACTAGCAAAATAAATGAGCAGTTCTTC

V: TRBV2
length: 13
D: TRBD1
J: TRBJ1-3
CDR3: CASGGTAGNTIYF
DNA: TGTGCCAGCGGGGGGACAGCTGGAAACACCATATATTTT

V: TRBV10-3
length: 15
D: -
J: TRBJ2-1
CDR3: CAISEKGSSYNEQFF
DNA: TGTGCCATCAGTGAGAAAGGTAGCTCCTACAATGAGCAGTTCTTC

V: TRBV9
length: 11
D: -
J: TRBJ2-5
CDR3: CASSSQETQYF
DNA: TGTGCCAGCAGCTCTCAAGAGACCCAGTACTTC